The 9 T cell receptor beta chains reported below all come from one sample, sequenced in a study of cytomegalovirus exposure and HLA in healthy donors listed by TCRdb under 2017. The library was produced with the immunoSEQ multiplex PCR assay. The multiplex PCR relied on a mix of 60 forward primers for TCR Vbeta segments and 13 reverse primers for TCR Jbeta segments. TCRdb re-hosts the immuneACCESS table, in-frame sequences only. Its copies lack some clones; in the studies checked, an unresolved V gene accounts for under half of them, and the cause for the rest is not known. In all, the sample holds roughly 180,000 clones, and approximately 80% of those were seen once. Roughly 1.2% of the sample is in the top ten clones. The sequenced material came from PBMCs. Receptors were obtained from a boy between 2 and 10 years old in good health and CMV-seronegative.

The CDR3 loop reads CASSYGQNSPLHF. Here the CDR3 DNA reads TGTGCCAGCAGCTACGGACAGAATTCACCCCTCCACTTT. The rearrangement uses TRBV5-5 and TRBJ1-6; possibly TRBD1 for D (6 bases). Germline-derived CDR1 and CDR2 are SGHKS and YYEKEE (reference sequence). The CDR3 length is 13 residues. Trimming stripped 3 bases from V and 7 bases from J, with 8 bases between. Combining the CDR3 with reference TRBV5-5 and TRBJ1-6 gives the whole variable domain DAGVTQSPTHLIKTRGQQVTLRCSPISGHKSVSWYQQVLGQGPQFIFQYYEKEERGRGNFPDRFSARQFPNYSSELNVNALLLGDSALYLCASSYGQNSPLHFGNGTRLTVT.

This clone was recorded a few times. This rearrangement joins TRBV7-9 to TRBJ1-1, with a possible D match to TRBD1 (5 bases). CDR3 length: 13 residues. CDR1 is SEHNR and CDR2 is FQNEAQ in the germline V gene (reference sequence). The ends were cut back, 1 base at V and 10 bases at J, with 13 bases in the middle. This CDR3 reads CASSLDSNQGAFF. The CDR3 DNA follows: TGTGCCAGCAGCTTAGATAGTAACCAGGGAGCTTTCTTT.

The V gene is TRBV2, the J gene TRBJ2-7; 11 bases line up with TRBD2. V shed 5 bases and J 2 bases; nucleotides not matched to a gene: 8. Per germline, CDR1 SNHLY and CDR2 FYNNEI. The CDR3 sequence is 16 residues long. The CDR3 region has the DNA TGTGCCAGCAGTCGCGACACTAGCGGGGGCACCTACGAGCAGTACGTC. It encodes CASSRDTSGGTYEQYV.

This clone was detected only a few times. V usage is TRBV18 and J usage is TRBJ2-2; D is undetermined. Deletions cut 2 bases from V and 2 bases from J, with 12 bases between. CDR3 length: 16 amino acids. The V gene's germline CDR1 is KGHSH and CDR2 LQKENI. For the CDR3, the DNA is TGTGCCAGCTCACCATCGGTCAGACAAAACACCGGGGAGCTGTTTTTT. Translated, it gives CASSPSVRQNTGELFF.

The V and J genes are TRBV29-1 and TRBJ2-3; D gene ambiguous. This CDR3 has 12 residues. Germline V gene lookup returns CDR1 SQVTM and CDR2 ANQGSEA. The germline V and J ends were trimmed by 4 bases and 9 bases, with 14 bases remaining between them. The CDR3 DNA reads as TGCAGCGTTGCGGGTACCCGCAGAACGCAGTATTTT. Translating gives CSVAGTRRTQYF.

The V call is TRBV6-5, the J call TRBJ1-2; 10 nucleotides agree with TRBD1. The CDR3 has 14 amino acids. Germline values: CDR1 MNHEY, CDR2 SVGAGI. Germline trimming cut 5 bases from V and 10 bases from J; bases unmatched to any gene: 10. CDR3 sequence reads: CASSPRDRGLYYTF. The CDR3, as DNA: TGTGCCAGCAGTCCCCGGGACAGGGGACTGTACTACACCTTC.

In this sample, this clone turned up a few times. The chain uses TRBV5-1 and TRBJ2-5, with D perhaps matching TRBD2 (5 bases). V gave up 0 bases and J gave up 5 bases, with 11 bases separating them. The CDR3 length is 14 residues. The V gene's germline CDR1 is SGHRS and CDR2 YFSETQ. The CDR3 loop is CASSLDGGRETQYF. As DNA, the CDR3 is TGCGCCAGCAGCTTGGATGGAGGACGGGAGACCCAGTACTTC.

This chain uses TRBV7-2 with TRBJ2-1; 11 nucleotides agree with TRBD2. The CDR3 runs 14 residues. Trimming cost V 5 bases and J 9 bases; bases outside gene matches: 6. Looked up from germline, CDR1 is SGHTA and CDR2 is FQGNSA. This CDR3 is CASSLSGGAGEQFF. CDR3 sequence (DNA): TGTGCCAGCAGCCTTAGCGGGGGGGCCGGTGAGCAGTTCTTC.

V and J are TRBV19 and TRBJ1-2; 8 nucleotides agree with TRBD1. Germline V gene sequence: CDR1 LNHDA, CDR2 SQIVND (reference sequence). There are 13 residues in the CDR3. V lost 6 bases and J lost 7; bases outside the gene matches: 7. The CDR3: CASSLDRGTGYTF. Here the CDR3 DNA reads TGTGCCAGTAGCCTCGACAGGGGAACTGGCTACACCTTC.